This entry lists 5 T cell receptor beta chains sequenced from one sample in a study of identical twins. MiXCR, run by TCRdb on the 5' RACE reads, gives a single entry per CDR3 protein. In the table there are 200,000 to 250,000 distinct CDR3 sequences, roughly a tenth of which are singletons. The sample consisted of memory T cells sorted from blood. These receptors all come from a man in his fifties in good health.

This clonotype has just a few counts. The chain carries TRBV9 and TRBJ2-7, with 13 nucleotides matching TRBD2. From germline, CDR1 is SGDLS and CDR2 YYNGEE. The length of the CDR3 is 16 residues. The ends lost 4 bases at V and 3 bases at J; junction bases unmatched: 7. CDR3 loop: CASSPGTSGAVYEQYF. CDR3 nucleotide sequence: TGTGCCAGCAGCCCCGGGACTAGCGGGGCGGTCTACGAGCAGTACTTC.

This clonotype was counted a few times. The CDR3, as DNA: TGTGCCAGCACTCGGACTCGGGAAAGGCCAGATACGCAGTATTTT. Translation: CASTRTRERPDTQYF. The chain recombines TRBV11-1 with TRBJ2-3; a weak D match, TRBD2 (5 bases). CDR3 length equals 15 residues. CDR1 and CDR2 (germline): SGHAT, FQDESV (reference sequence). Between the trimmed V and J ends, which lost 7 bases and 4 bases, there was a span of 18 bases.

This clonotype was found a few times. The J gene is TRBJ1-5, the V gene TRBV10-3; perhaps TRBD1 as D (5 bases). Trimming left V 9 bases short and J 0 bases short, with 9 bases between. This CDR3 comprises 13 residues. Germline-derived CDR1 and CDR2 are ENHRY and SYGVKD. CDR3 sequence: CAIQVNSNQPQHF. CDR3 in DNA: TGTGCCATACAGGTGAATAGCAATCAGCCCCAGCATTTT.

This clonotype was counted ten times or more. V and J are TRBV10-3 and TRBJ2-5; D may match TRBD1 or TRBD2 (5 bases each). V lost 0 bases, J lost 6 bases, and 17 bases lay in between. CDR3 length: 16 residues. Per germline, CDR1 ENHRY and CDR2 SYGVKD. The CDR3 spells CAISESTGRTVQTQYF. CDR3 in DNA: TGTGCCATCAGTGAGTCGACGGGACGAACTGTACAGACCCAGTACTTC.

V and J are TRBV6-1 and TRBJ2-2; TRBD2 aligns across 15 bases. CDR3 size: 16 residues. CDR1 is MNHNS, CDR2 SASEGT, per germline. V shed 6 bases and J 7 bases; nucleotides not matched to a gene: 6. DNA of the CDR3: TGTGCCAGCAGGGCCCGGACTAGCGGGAGGGTCGGGGAGCTGTTTTTT. It specifies CASRARTSGRVGELFF.